The entry that follows covers one T cell receptor beta chain sequence. Libraries were prepared by immunoSEQ multiplex PCR; TCRdb keeps only in-frame clonotypes and omits some of them. This sample has roughly 46,000 clones, with about 91% found just once. This entry belongs to a study of T cell changes during pregnancy in multiple sclerosis. The CDR3 covers 13 residues. In germline, CDR1 is SEHNR, CDR2 FQNEAQ (reference sequence). Trimming pared 5 bases from V and 4 bases from J, leaving 11 bases between. The starting material was peripheral blood, obtained in the third trimester of pregnancy. This clonotype originated in a female donor with multiple sclerosis, enrolled in a pregnancy study. The chain links TRBV7-9 to TRBJ1-1; TRBD1 is a possible D gene (6 bases). The CDR3 reads CASSPRGATEAFF. The CDR3 coding sequence is TGTGCCAGCAGCCCTCGGGGGGCCACTGAAGCTTTCTTT. Full variable domain (remainder filled in from reference TRBV7-9 and TRBJ1-1): DTGVSQNPRHKITKRGQNVTFRCDPISEHNRLYWYRQTLGQGPEFLTYFQNEAQLEKSRLLSDRFSAERPKGSFSTLEIQRTEQGDSAMYLCASSPRGATEAFFGQGTRLTVV.